This TCR beta chain was observed in a study of T-cell memory formation after mild COVID-19. This clonotype has at least ten counts. MiXCR was run by TCRdb on the 5' RACE reads, yielding one entry per CDR3 protein. The data contain around 440,000 distinct CDR3 sequences, over 15% of them singletons. CDR1 is SGDLS and CDR2 is YYNGEE in the germline V gene. Trimming cost V 3 bases and J 2 bases, with 15 bases left between them. This CDR3 has 16 residues. This rearrangement joins TRBV9 to TRBJ1-3, with a possible D match to TRBD1 (6 bases). The sequenced sample consisted of PBMCs or a T cell subset sorted from them (not recorded which). This TCR derives from an adult woman who had mild COVID-19 (a few samples of this study predate the infection). Cell type and time point are not known. CDR3 amino acids: CASSEAGAVAGNTIYF. CDR3 nucleotide sequence: TGTGCCAGCAGCGAGGCAGGGGCGGTGGCTGGAAACACCATATATTTT.